The 6 T cell receptor beta chains presented below share a single source sample, sequenced in a study of T-cell memory formation after mild COVID-19. MiXCR was run by TCRdb on the 5' RACE reads, yielding one entry per CDR3 protein. There are approximately 340,000 distinct CDR3 sequences in the sample; 10% to 15% occur only once, and over 20% lies in the top ten. The sequencing sample was made of PBMCs or a T cell subset sorted from them (not recorded which). The origin of the receptors is a man between 18 and 29 years old who had mild COVID-19 (a few samples of this study predate the infection). Cell type and time point are not known.

CDR3 DNA: TGTGCCGGTAGCGGGGGGCACTACAATGAGCAGTTCTTC. Translated, it gives CAGSGGHYNEQFF. The chain uses TRBV6-6 and TRBJ2-1; TRBD2 aligns across 10 bases. This CDR3 contains 13 residues. The trim removed 11 bases at V and 3 bases at J, leaving 4 bases unmatched. Germline V lookup: CDR1 MNHNY, CDR2 SVGAGI (reference sequence).

This clonotype was observed a few times. The chain has TRBV20-1 and TRBJ2-1; D possibly matches TRBD1 or TRBD2 (5 bases each). The CDR3 extends over 15 amino acids. Germline lookup yields CDR1 DFQATT and CDR2 SNEGSKA (reference sequence). V was shortened by 6 bases and J by 2 bases, with 17 bases between the two germline ends. CDR3 sequence: CSAEKVGDPYNEQFF. CDR3 DNA sequence: TGCAGTGCGGAGAAGGTTGGGGACCCCTACAATGAGCAGTTCTTC.

This clonotype was recorded a few times. This rearrangement joins TRBV2 to TRBJ2-3; TRBD2 is a possible D gene (5 bases). Germline V gene data show CDR1 as SNHLY and CDR2 as FYNNEI. The CDR3 totals 16 residues. The V end lost 6 bases, the J end lost 6 bases, and 22 bases lay between the germline ends. CDR3 coding DNA: TGTGCCAGCAGCGCGCAACGTACTGGGAGAGCGGATACGCAGTATTTT. Amino acids: CASSAQRTGRADTQYF.

The chain links TRBV18 to TRBJ2-5; 9 nucleotides line up with TRBD1. V lost 3 bases and J lost 4; bases outside the gene matches: 6. Germline V gene sequence: CDR1 KGHSH, CDR2 LQKENI. The CDR3 totals 15 residues. CDR3 protein: CASSPSPGQGETQYF. The CDR3 DNA is TGTGCCAGCTCACCCTCCCCGGGACAGGGAGAGACCCAGTACTTC.

The chain combines TRBV29-1 with TRBJ2-7; TRBD1 aligns across 8 bases. The V segment lost 3 bases and the J segment 6 bases; nucleotides outside the gene matches: 4. This CDR3 spans 12 amino acids. Germline CDR1 reads SQVTM; CDR2 reads ANQGSEA. The CDR3 loop reads CSVEDRVGEQYV. CDR3 in DNA: TGCAGCGTTGAGGACAGGGTAGGCGAGCAGTACGTC.

The rearrangement joins TRBV6-2 or TRBV6-3 to TRBJ2-3; D call uncertain. V was cut by 6 bases and J by 0 bases, with 13 bases left in between. The CDR3 contains 15 residues. The V gene's germline CDR1 is MNHEY and CDR2 SVGEGT. The CDR3 region is CASSWPTPSTDTQYF. CDR3 nucleotides: TGTGCCAGCAGCTGGCCGACACCCAGCACAGATACGCAGTATTTT.